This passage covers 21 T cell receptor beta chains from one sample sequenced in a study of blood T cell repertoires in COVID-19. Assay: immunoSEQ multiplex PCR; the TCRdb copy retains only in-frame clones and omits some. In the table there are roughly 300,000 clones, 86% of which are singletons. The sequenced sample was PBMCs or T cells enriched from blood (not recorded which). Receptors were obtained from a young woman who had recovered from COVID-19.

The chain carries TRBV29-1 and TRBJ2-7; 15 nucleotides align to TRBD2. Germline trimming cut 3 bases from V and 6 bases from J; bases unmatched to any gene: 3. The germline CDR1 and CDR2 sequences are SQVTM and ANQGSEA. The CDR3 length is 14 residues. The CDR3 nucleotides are TGCAGCGTTGAGGGACTAGCGGGAGGTAGCGAGCAGTACTTC. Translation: CSVEGLAGGSEQYF.

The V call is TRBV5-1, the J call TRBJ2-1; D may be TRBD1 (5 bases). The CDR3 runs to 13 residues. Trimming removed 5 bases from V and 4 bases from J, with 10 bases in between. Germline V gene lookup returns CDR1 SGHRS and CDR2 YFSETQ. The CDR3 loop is CASSKGDYNEQFF. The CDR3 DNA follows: TGCGCCAGCAGTAAAGGGGATTACAATGAGCAGTTCTTC.

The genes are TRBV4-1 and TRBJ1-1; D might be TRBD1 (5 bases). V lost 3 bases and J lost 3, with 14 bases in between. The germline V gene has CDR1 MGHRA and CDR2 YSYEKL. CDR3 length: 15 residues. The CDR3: CASSHDAGGDTEAFF. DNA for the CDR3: TGCGCCAGCAGCCATGACGCGGGGGGGGACACTGAAGCTTTCTTT.

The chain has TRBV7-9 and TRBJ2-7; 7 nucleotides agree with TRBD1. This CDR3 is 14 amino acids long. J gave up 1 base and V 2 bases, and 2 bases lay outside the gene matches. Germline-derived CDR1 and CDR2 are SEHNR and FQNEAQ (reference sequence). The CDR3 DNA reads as TGTGCCAGCAGCTTACAGGGGGAGTCCTACGAGCAGTACTTC. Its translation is CASSLQGESYEQYF.

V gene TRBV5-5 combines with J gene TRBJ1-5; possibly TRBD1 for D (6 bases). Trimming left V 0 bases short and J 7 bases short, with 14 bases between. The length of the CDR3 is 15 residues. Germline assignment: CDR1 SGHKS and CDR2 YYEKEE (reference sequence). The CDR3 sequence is CASSLGGTGMQPQHF. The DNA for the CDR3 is TGTGCCAGCAGCTTGGGAGGAACAGGGATGCAGCCCCAGCATTTT.

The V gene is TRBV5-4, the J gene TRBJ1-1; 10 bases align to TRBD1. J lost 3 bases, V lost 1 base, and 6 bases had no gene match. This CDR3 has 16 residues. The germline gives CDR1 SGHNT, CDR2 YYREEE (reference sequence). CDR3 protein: CASSLPTGGDYTEAFF. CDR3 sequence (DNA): TGTGCCAGCAGCTTGCCGACAGGGGGCGACTACACTGAAGCTTTCTTT.

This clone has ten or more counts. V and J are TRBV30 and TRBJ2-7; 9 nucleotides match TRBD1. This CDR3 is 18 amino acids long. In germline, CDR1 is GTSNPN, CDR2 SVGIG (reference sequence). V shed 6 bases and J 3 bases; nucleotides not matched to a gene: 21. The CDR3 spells CACLQAGQGFPASYEQYF. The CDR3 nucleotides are TGTGCCTGCCTCCAGGCGGGACAGGGTTTTCCTGCAAGCTACGAGCAGTACTTC.

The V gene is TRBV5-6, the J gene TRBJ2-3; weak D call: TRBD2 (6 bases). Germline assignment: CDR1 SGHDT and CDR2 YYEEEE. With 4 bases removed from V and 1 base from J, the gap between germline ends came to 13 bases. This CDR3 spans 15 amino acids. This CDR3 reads CASSVRWGGTDTQYF. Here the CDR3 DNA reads TGTGCCAGCAGCGTCCGGTGGGGGGGCACAGATACGCAGTATTTT.

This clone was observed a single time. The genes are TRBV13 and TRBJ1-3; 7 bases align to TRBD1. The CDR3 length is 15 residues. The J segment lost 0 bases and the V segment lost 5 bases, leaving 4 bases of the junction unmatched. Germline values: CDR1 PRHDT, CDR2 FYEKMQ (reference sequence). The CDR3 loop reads CASSADRASGNTIYF. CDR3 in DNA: TGTGCCAGCAGCGCCGACAGGGCCTCTGGAAACACCATATATTTT.

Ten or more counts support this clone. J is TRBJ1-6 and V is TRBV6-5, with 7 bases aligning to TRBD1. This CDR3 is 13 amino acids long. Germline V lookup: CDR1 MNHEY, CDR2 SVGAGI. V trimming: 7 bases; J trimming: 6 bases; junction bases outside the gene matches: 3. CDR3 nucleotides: TGTGCCAGCACTTGGGACAGTAATTCACCCCTCCACTTT. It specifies CASTWDSNSPLHF.

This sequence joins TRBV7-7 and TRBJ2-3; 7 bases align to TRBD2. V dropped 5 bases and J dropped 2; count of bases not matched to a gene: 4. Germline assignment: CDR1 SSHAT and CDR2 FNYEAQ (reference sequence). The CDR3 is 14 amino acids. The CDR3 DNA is TGTGCCAGCAGCCTGAGCGGGGTCACAGATACGCAGTATTTT. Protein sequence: CASSLSGVTDTQYF.

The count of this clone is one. The CDR3 here is CASSLDRVPIYGYTF. CDR3 nucleotides: TGCGCCAGCAGCCTGGACAGGGTCCCCATCTATGGCTACACCTTC. The chain couples TRBV5-1 to TRBJ1-2, with 8 bases lining up with TRBD1. Trimming took 4 bases from V and 4 from J; bases not matched to a gene: 9. The CDR3 covers 15 residues. Germline lookup yields CDR1 SGHRS and CDR2 YFSETQ.

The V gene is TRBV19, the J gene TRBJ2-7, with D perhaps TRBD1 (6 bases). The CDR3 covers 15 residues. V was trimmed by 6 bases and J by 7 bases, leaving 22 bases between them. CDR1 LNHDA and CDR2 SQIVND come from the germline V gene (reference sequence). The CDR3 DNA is TGTGCCAGTAGCCAGCGATATGGGGGCTCGAGGGAGCAGTACTTC. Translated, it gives CASSQRYGGSREQYF.

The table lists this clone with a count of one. CDR3 coding DNA: TGTGCCAGCAGTTTGGGCCCTACGCAGTATTTT. This codes for CASSLGPTQYF. The chain has TRBV12-3 or TRBV12-4 and TRBJ2-3; D call uncertain. V was trimmed by 3 bases and J by 8 bases, leaving 6 bases between them. The CDR3 has 11 amino acids.

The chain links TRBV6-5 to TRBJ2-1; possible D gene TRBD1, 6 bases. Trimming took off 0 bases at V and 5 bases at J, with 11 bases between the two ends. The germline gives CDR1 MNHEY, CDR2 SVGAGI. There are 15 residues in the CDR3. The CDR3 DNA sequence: TGTGCCAGCAGTTACTCGGGGACACTCAACAATGAGCAGTTCTTC. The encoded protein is CASSYSGTLNNEQFF.

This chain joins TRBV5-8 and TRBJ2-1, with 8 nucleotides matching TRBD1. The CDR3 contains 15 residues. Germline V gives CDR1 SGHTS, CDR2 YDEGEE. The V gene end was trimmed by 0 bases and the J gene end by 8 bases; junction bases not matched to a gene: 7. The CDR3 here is CASSLEDRVSDEQFF. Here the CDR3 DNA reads TGTGCCAGCAGCTTGGAGGACAGGGTGAGCGATGAGCAGTTCTTC.

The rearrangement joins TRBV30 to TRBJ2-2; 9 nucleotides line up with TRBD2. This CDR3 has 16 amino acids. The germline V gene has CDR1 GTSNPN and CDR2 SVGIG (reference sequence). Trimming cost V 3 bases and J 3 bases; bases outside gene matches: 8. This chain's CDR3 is CAWRLAGGPDTGELFF. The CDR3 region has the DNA TGTGCCTGGAGACTCGCGGGGGGGCCCGACACCGGGGAGCTGTTTTTT.

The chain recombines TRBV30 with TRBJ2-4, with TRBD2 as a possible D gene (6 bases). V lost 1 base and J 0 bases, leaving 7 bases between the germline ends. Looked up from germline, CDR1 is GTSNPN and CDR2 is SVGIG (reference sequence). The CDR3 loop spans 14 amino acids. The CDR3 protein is CAWSGRVAKNIQYF. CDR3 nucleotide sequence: TGTGCCTGGAGTGGGAGGGTAGCCAAAAACATTCAGTACTTC. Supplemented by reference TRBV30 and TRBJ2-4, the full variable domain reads SQTIHQWPATLVQPVGSPLSLECTVEGTSNPNLYWYRQAAGRGLQLLFYSVGIGQISSEVPQNLSASRPQDRQFILSSKKLLLSDSGFYLCAWSGRVAKNIQYFGAGTRLSVL.

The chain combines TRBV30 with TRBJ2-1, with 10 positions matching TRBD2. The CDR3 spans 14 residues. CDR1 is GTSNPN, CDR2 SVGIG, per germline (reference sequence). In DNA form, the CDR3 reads TGTGCAACGAGCGGGAGGGCGGGATACAATGAGCAGTTCTTC. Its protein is CATSGRAGYNEQFF.

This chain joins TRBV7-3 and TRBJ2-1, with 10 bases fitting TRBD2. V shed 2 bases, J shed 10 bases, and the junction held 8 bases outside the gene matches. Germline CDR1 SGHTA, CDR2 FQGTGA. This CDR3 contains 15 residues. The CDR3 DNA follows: TGTGCCAGCAGCTTATGGCTAGCGGGGGACAGGGAGCAGTTCTTC. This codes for CASSLWLAGDREQFF.

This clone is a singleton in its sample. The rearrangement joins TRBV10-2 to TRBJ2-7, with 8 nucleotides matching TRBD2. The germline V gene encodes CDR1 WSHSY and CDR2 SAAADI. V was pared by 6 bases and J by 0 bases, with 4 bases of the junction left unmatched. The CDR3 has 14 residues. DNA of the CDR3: TGCGCCAGCAGATCCGGGACTAGCTCCTACGAGCAGTACTTC. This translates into CASRSGTSSYEQYF.